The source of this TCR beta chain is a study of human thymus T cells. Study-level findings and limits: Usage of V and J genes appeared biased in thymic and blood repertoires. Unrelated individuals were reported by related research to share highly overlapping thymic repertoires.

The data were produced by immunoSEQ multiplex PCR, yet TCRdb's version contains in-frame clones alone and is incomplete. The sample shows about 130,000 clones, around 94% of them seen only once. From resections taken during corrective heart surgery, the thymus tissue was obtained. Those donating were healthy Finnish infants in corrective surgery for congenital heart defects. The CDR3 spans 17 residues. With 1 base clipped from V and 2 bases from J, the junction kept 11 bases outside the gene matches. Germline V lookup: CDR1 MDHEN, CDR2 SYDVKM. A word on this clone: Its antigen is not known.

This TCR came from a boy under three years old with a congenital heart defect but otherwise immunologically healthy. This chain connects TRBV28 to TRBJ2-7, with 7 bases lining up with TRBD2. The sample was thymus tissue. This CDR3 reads CASSLSGEGTTPYEQYF. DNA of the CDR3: TGTGCCAGCAGTTTATCGGGGGAGGGGACGACCCCCTACGAGCAGTACTTC.